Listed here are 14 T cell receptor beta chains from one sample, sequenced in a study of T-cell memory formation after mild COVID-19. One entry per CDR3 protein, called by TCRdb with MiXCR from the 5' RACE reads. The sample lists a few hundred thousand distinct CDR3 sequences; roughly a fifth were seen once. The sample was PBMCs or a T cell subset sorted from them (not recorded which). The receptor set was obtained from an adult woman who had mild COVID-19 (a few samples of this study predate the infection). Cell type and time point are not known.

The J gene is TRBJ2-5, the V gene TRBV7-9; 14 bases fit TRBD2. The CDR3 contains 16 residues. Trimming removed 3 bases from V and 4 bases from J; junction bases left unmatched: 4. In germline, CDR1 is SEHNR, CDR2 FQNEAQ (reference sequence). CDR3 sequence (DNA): TGTGCCAGCAGCTTGACTAGCGGGAGGGGTCGAGAGACCCAGTACTTC. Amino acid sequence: CASSLTSGRGRETQYF.

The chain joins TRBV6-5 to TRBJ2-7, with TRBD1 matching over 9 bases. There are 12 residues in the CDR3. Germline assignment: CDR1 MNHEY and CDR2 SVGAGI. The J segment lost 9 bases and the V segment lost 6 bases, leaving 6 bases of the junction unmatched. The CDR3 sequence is CASRSTGGVQYF. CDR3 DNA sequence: TGTGCCAGCAGATCCACAGGGGGCGTGCAGTACTTC.

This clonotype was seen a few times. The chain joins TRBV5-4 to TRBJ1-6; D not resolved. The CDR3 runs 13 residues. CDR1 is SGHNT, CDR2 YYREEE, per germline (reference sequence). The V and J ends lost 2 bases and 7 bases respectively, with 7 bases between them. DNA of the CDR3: TGTGCCAGCAGCTTCGGACCCAATTCACCCCTCCACTTT. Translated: CASSFGPNSPLHF.

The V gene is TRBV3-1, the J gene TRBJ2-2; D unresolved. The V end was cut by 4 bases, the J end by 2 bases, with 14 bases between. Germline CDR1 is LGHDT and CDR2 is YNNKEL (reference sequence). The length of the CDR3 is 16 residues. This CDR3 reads CASSPLWGGNTGELFF. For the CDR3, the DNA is TGTGCCAGCAGCCCGCTATGGGGTGGTAACACCGGGGAGCTGTTTTTT.

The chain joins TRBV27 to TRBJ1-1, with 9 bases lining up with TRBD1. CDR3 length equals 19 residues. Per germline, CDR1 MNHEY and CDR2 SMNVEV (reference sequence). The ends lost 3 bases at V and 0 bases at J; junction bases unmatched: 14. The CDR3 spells CASSFHYSRTGAMNTEAFF. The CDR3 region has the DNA TGTGCCAGCAGTTTTCACTATTCGAGGACAGGGGCTATGAACACTGAAGCTTTCTTT.

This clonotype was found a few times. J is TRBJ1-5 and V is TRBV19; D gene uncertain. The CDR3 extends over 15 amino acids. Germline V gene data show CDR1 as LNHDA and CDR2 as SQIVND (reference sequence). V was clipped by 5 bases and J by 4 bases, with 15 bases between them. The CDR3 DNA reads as TGTGCCAGTAGTCTCCAGACGGAGAGGAATCAGCCCCAGCATTTT. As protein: CASSLQTERNQPQHF.

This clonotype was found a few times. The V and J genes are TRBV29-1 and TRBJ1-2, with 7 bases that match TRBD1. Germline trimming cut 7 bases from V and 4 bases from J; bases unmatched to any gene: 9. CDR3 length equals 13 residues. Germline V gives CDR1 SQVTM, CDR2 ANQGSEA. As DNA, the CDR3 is TGCAGCGCCCAGCCGGGACAGAGCTATGGCTACACCTTC. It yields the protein CSAQPGQSYGYTF.

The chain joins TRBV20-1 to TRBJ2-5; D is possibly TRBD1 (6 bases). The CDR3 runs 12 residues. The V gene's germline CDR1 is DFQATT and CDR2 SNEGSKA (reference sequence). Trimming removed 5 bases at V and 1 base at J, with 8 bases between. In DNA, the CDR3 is TGCAGTGCTTCGACAGGCCAAGAGACCCAGTACTTC. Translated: CSASTGQETQYF.

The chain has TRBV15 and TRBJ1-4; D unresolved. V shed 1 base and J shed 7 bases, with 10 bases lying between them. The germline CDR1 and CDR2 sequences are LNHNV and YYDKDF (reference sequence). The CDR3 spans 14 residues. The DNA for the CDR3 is TGTGCCACCAGCAGAGGCCGGGCGGTTGAAAAACTGTTTTTT. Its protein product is CATSRGRAVEKLFF.

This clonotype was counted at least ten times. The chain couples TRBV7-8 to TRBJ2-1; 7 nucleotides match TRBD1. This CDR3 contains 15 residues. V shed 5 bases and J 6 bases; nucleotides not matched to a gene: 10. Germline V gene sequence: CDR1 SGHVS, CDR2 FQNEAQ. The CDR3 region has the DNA TGTGCCAGCAGCACTCAGACAGGGTTTGGCAATGAGCAGTTCTTC. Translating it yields CASSTQTGFGNEQFF.

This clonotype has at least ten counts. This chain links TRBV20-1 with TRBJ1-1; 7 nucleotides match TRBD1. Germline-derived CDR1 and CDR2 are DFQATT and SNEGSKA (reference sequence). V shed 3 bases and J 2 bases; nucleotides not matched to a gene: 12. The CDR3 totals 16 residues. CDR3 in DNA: TGCAGTGCTAGGTTTGCCGGGACAGCAATAAACACTGAAGCTTTCTTT. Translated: CSARFAGTAINTEAFF.

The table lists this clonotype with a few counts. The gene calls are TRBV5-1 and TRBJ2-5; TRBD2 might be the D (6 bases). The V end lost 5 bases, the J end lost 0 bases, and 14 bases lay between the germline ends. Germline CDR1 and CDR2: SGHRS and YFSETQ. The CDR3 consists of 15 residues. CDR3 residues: CASSPRTTYQETQYF. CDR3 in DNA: TGCGCCAGCAGTCCCAGGACTACTTACCAAGAGACCCAGTACTTC.

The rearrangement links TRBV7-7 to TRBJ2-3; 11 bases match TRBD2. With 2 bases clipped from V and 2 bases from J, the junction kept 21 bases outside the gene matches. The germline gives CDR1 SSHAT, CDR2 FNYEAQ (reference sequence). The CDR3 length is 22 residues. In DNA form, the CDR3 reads TGTGCCAGCAGCTTACCCTCCCGACTAGCGGGGCGCTCCACTGTGATCACAGATACGCAGTATTTT. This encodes CASSLPSRLAGRSTVITDTQYF.

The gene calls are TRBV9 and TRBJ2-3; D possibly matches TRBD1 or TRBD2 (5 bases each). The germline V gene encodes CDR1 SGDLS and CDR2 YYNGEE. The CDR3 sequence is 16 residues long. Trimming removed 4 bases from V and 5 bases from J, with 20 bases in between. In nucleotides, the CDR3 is TGTGCCAGCAGCCGAGGTGGGGGTAAGGCGAAAGATACGCAGTATTTT. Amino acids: CASSRGGGKAKDTQYF. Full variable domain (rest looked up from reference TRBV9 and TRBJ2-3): DSGVTQTPKHLITATGQRVTLRCSPRSGDLSVYWYQQSLDQGLQFLIQYYNGEERAKGNILERFSAQQFPDLHSELNLSSLELGDSALYFCASSRGGGKAKDTQYFGPGTRLTVL.